Sequencing of this T cell receptor (beta chain) was carried out in a study of regulatory T cells in long-lasting Graves disease. The time point here: newly diagnosed GD, antithyroid drugs for less than 3 months. PBMC-extracted RNA yielded the TCR library. Germline V gene data show CDR1 as SGHTA and CDR2 as FQGTGA. V lost 5 bases, J lost 0 bases, and 7 bases stayed unmatched. The CDR3 is made up of 16 amino acids. This clonotype was counted at least ten times. Arm-PCR of CDR3 regions and iRepertoire HTBI primers were the basis on which TCR beta libraries were built. TCRdb called the multiplex PCR reads again in MiXCR, with one record for every CDR3 protein. The data hold approximately 460,000 distinct CDR3 sequences, with 16% observed a single time. This sample also appeared in a second study, on T cells in Graves' hyperthyroidism and ophthalmopathy. That publication notes: Stable Graves' hyperthyroidism meant no ophthalmopathy progression within 18 months.

The chain recombines TRBV7-3 with TRBJ2-3, with TRBD1 identical over 8 bases. The sample in question was peripheral blood mononuclear cells (PBMCs), obtained at new diagnosis, from a patient treated with antithyroid drugs. This clonotype originated in a woman in her 30s with Graves disease. The CDR3 DNA reads as TGTGCCAGCAGCCGACAGGGGCTCTTTAGCACAGATACGCAGTATTTT. Its translation: CASSRQGLFSTDTQYF.